This T cell receptor beta chain was obtained from a study of OX40 agonist ivuxolimab in advanced cancers. The study's findings and limits: Researchers report that CD8+ T cells had, on average, more expanded clones than CD4+.

Comment on this clone: Its antigen is not identified.

The assay was immunoSEQ multiplex PCR, and TCRdb's table has in-frame clones only and misses some. The sample consists of 70,000 or so clones, around 90% of them appearing once. Unmatched junction bases numbered 3, after V lost 3 bases and J lost 3 bases. The germline CDR1 and CDR2 sequences are LNHDA and SQIVND (reference sequence). The length of the CDR3 is 14 residues. This TCR came from an adult with an advanced solid tumor such as melanoma, head and neck, liver or kidney cancer. Material: CD4+ or CD8+ T cells sorted from blood, obtained in a trial of the OX40 agonist ivuxolimab. V and J are TRBV19 and TRBJ1-1; 8 bases map to TRBD1. The CDR3 region is CASSIRGPDTEAFF. In DNA form, the CDR3 reads TGTGCCAGTAGTATCAGGGGGCCTGACACTGAAGCTTTCTTT.